Below, one T cell receptor (beta chain) is given with its context. Its antigen remains unidentified. The record originates from a study of identical twins. The cDNA had a unique molecular identifier and a template-switch universal primer site. MiXCR, applied by TCRdb to the 5' RACE reads, yields one record per CDR3 protein. The sample carries about 700,000 distinct CDR3 sequences, over 5% recorded once. The CDR3 consists of 13 residues. CDR1 MNHNS and CDR2 SASEGT come from the germline V gene. Deletions cut 1 base from V and 4 bases from J, with 7 bases between. Study-wide results and limits: Models underpredicted monozygotic twin sharing of out-of-frame TCR alpha. Reduced insertions were recorded for abundant cord blood beta clonotypes, with no such pattern in memory repertoires. Cross-sectional statistical analysis, not tracking of the same donors, underpinned the conclusions.

Sequencing used naive T cells sorted from blood. The chain uses TRBV6-1 and TRBJ1-1; unclear D gene. This TCR came from a man aged 18 to 30 in good health. CDR3 in amino acids: CASSEGPTTEAFF. The DNA of the CDR3 is TGTGCCAGCAGTGAAGGTCCGACCACTGAAGCTTTCTTT.